Listed below are T cell receptor beta chains from one sample, sequenced in a study of breast tumors, draining lymph nodes, adjacent tissues. TCRdb ran MiXCR on the multiplex PCR reads and lists one entry per CDR3 protein. Of under 250,000 distinct CDR3 sequences detected, about 30% appear once; the ten largest clones hold more than 1.3%. Sequenced sample: axillary lymph node tissue. The source is a female donor with breast cancer. Some clones in this sample may be carry-over from other donors' samples. Each CDR3 is given with its conserved first and last residue. D genes are given only for firm matches. Clone size is not always given. Where it is, it says once, few, many or a class for expanded clones.

V gene,CDR3 length,J gene,D gene,clone size,CDR3 DNA,CDR3 protein
TRBV19,18,TRBJ2-1,TRBD1,many,TGTGCCAGTAGTATAGTCCCCCGCGGGACAGGTAGCCACAATGAGCAGTTCTTC,CASSIVPRGTGSHNEQFF
TRBV24-1,15,TRBJ2-3,-,many,TGTGCCACCACCCCGAGCGGACCTCGCACAGATACGCAGTATTTT,CATTPSGPRTDTQYF
TRBV5-1,15,TRBJ2-2,-,many,TGCGCCAGCAGGCCAAACTTAGGAAACACCGGGGAGCTGTTTTTT,CASRPNLGNTGELFF
TRBV28,15,TRBJ1-4,-,few,TGTGCCAGCATAGAGGGGGGGAGGGGAGAGGAAAAACTGTTTTTT,CASIEGGRGEEKLFF
TRBV7-6,15,TRBJ2-2,TRBD2,many,TGTGCCAGCAGCTTCCAAGCGGGAGGGACCGGGGAGCTGTTTTTT,CASSFQAGGTGELFF
TRBV20-1,14,TRBJ2-1,TRBD2,many,TGCAGTGCTAGAGGAGCGGGAGGATACAATGAGCAGTTCTTC,CSARGAGGYNEQFF
TRBV25-1,13,TRBJ2-7,-,-,TGCGCCAGCAGTGAGGGACAAATGTACGAGCAGTACTTC,CASSEGQMYEQYF
TRBV5-1,14,TRBJ2-3,-,many,TGCGCCAGCGGACAAGGAACTAGCACAGATACGCAGTATTTT,CASGQGTSTDTQYF
TRBV6-2/TRBV6-3,16,TRBJ2-1,-,-,TGTGCCAGCAGTGAGGGACGGATTGGTAGCTACAATGAGCAGTTCTTC,CASSEGRIGSYNEQFF
TRBV7-3,15,TRBJ2-7,-,many,TGTGCCAGCAGCATGGGTCCCCCACCTCGTTACGAGCAGTACTTC,CASSMGPPPRYEQYF
TRBV7-9,14,TRBJ1-4,-,-,TGTGCCAGCAGCTTGATAGCAACTAATGAAACCCTGTTTTTT,CASSLIATNETLFF
TRBV6-5,14,TRBJ2-7,-,many,TGTGCCAGCAGTCCTCGGACAGCCCTCTACGAGCAGTACTTC,CASSPRTALYEQYF
TRBV28,16,TRBJ1-2,-,many,TGTGCCAGCAGTGATAGAGGGCGGATCCTTAACTATGGCTACACCTTC,CASSDRGRILNYGYTF
TRBV7-3,14,TRBJ2-2,-,many,TGTGCCAGCAGCTTACGCTGGAACACCGGGGAGCTGTTTTTT,CASSLRWNTGELFF
TRBV20-1,15,TRBJ2-1,-,many,TGCAGTGCAAAGAGGGCTAGCCCCGGGACCAATGAGCAGTTCTTC,CSAKRASPGTNEQFF
TRBV25-1,16,TRBJ2-3,TRBD2,-,TGTGCCAGCAGTACACCACTAGCGGGAGTTGCAGATGCGCAGTACTTT,CASSTPLAGVADAQYF